The next 13 T cell receptor beta chains were all read from a single sample in a study of graft-versus-host responses after intestinal transplantation. Generated by immunoSEQ multiplex PCR, the TCRdb table keeps only in-frame clones and is missing some. Of tens of thousands of clones listed, approximately 87% were seen once; the top ten hold less than 0.45%. Antigens of these TCRs are unknown. The material sequenced was unstimulated CD4+ T cells sorted from spleen or lymph node cells, taken before transplant. These receptors were taken from a human donor who was the organ donor for an intestinal transplant.

The rearrangement uses TRBV5-1 and TRBJ2-3, with 9 bases fitting TRBD1. This CDR3 has 15 residues. Germline assignment: CDR1 SGHRS and CDR2 YFSETQ. Trimming at V came to 6 bases and at J to 1 base, leaving 6 bases not matched to a gene. DNA of the CDR3: TGCGCCAGCATCCGGGACAGGGCGGGCACAGATACGCAGTATTTT. Its protein is CASIRDRAGTDTQYF.

The chain combines TRBV18 with TRBJ1-6; D might be TRBD1 (5 bases). The CDR3 has 15 residues. CDR1 is KGHSH and CDR2 is LQKENI in the germline V gene. V was clipped by 2 bases and J by 5 bases, with 10 bases between them. The CDR3 nucleotides are TGTGCCAGCTCACCATACACGACAGATAATTCACCCCTCCACTTT. This translates into CASSPYTTDNSPLHF.

The chain has TRBV18 and TRBJ2-1, with TRBD2 matching over 12 bases. Per germline, CDR1 KGHSH and CDR2 LQKENI. Unmatched junction bases numbered 9, after V lost 5 bases and J lost 4 bases. The CDR3 extends over 17 amino acids. Written as DNA, the CDR3 is TGTGCCAGCTCATCCCCCAGACTAGCGGGGGATTACAATGAGCAGTTCTTC. Translation: CASSSPRLAGDYNEQFF.

CDR3 region: CATSRDGGAHREQYV. The CDR3 DNA follows: TGTGCCACCAGCAGAGACGGGGGGGCCCATCGGGAGCAGTACGTC. The chain is built from TRBV15 and TRBJ2-7; 8 nucleotides align to TRBD2. Trimming took 0 bases from V and 7 from J; bases not matched to a gene: 8. Germline CDR1 reads LNHNV; CDR2 reads YYDKDF (reference sequence). The CDR3 has 15 amino acids.

This clone was seen just once. The V and J genes are TRBV7-2 and TRBJ2-5; TRBD2 matches 12 bases. The V and J ends lost 6 bases and 2 bases, in that order; junction bases with no gene match: 10. Germline V CDR1 and CDR2: SGHTA, FQGNSA. The CDR3 is 17 amino acids. The CDR3 is CASSQGRTSGDQETQYF. The CDR3 coding sequence is TGTGCCAGCAGTCAAGGGAGGACTAGCGGGGATCAAGAGACCCAGTACTTC.

The V gene is TRBV5-8, the J gene TRBJ1-1; D remains unclear. CDR3 length equals 11 residues. Germline CDR1 and CDR2: SGHTS and YDEGEE. Trimming pared 5 bases from V and 10 bases from J, leaving 12 bases between. Here the CDR3 DNA reads TGTGCCAGCAGTCCACGCCGGGGAGCTTTCTTT. It specifies CASSPRRGAFF.

The chain joins TRBV4-2 to TRBJ1-1; maybe TRBD1 (6 bases). The CDR3 has 15 residues. Germline lookup yields CDR1 LGHNA and CDR2 YNFKEQ. Between the trimmed V and J ends, which lost 0 bases and 7 bases, there was a span of 15 bases. The chain's CDR3 is CASSQDIRTVSEAFF. The DNA for the CDR3 is TGTGCCAGCAGCCAAGATATTAGGACAGTTAGTGAAGCTTTCTTT.

V usage is TRBV29-1 and J usage is TRBJ1-5; D is unclear. This CDR3 region has 13 residues. Germline V lookup: CDR1 SQVTM, CDR2 ANQGSEA. Between the trimmed V and J ends, which lost 5 bases and 8 bases, there was a span of 16 bases. The DNA for the CDR3 is TGCAGCGTTCGTCGGTCCGTAATGGAGCCCCAGCATTTT. As protein: CSVRRSVMEPQHF.

V gene TRBV27 combines with J gene TRBJ1-2; 7 bases match TRBD1. V was clipped by 3 bases and J by 6 bases; unmatched bases: 4. Germline V gene data show CDR1 as MNHEY and CDR2 as SMNVEV (reference sequence). The CDR3 loop spans 13 amino acids. This CDR3 is CASSFRQGNGYTF. CDR3 bases: TGTGCCAGCAGTTTTCGACAGGGAAATGGCTACACCTTC.

This clone has a handful of counts. The chain employs TRBV6-6 and TRBJ1-3; 8 nucleotides agree with TRBD1. Germline values: CDR1 MNHNY, CDR2 SVGAGI (reference sequence). The length of the CDR3 is 15 residues. V was clipped by 6 bases and J by 5 bases; unmatched bases: 9. The CDR3 region is CASSPQGGVRNTIYF. The CDR3 region has the DNA TGTGCCAGCAGCCCACAGGGGGGCGTTAGAAACACCATATATTTT.

This chain connects TRBV6-5 to TRBJ1-5; possible D gene TRBD1, 5 bases. CDR1 and CDR2 (germline): MNHEY, SVGAGI. The CDR3 has 15 amino acids. The ends were cut back, 5 bases at V and 1 base at J, with 12 bases in the middle. The CDR3 here is CASSRTGVSNQPQHF. The CDR3 DNA is TGTGCCAGCAGTCGTACGGGGGTAAGCAATCAGCCCCAGCATTTT.

The genes are TRBV10-2 and TRBJ2-6, with D possibly TRBD1 on 5 matching bases. Germline values: CDR1 WSHSY, CDR2 SAAADI. The ends were cut back, 2 bases at V and 0 bases at J, with 11 bases in the middle. The CDR3 consists of 17 residues. CDR3: CASSEGASFSGANVLTF. The CDR3, as DNA: TGCGCCAGCAGTGAGGGGGCCTCATTCTCTGGGGCCAACGTCCTGACTTTC.

This clone was picked up a small number of times. The J gene is TRBJ1-3, the V gene TRBV5-1, with 9 nucleotides matching TRBD2. Matching the DNA end better, TRBJ2-2 makes the J call doubtful. The CDR3 totals 15 residues. CDR1 is SGHRS and CDR2 is YFSETQ in the germline V gene. For the CDR3, the DNA is TGCGCCAGCAGCGCTCTAGCGGGGAAAACCGGGGAGCTGTTTTTT. Translated, it gives CASSALAGKTGELFF.